This T cell receptor (beta chain) stems from a study of technical replicates of blood from a handful of donors. Produced via immunoSEQ multiplex PCR; TCRdb's table is partial and in-frame only. The repertoire holds 65,000 to 95,000 clones, under 95% seen once, with 0.27% in the top ten. Germline lookup yields CDR1 SGHDT and CDR2 YYEEEE. After removal of 4 bases from V and 6 bases from J, the junction contained 8 bases not matched to a gene. This CDR3 contains 15 residues. The sequencing input was T cells isolated from PBMCs. The rearrangement uses TRBV5-6 and TRBJ1-1; 11 positions agree with TRBD1. The clonotype was recovered from a human donor in good health. In nucleotides, the CDR3 is TGTGCCAGCAGCCCATGGACAGGGGGCTTAGCTGAAGCTTTCTTT. This gives the protein CASSPWTGGLAEAFF.